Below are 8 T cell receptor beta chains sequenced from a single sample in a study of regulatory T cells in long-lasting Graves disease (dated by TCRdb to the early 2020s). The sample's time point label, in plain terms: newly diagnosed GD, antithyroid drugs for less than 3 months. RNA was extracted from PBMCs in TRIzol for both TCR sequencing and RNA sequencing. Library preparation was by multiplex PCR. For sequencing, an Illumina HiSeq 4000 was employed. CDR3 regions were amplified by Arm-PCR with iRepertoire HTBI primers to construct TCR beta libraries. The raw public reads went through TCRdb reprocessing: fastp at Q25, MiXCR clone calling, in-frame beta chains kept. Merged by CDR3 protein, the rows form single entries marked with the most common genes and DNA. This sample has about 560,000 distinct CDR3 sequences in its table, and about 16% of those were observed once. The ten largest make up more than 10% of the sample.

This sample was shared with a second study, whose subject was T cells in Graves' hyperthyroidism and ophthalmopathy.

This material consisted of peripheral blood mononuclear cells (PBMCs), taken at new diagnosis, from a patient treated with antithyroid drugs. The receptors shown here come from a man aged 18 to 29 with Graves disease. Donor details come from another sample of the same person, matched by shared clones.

The CDR3 DNA follows: TGTGCCAGTAGTATAGTAGCGGGAGGGTATCCCGGGGAGCTGTTTTTT. Translating it yields CASSIVAGGYPGELFF. This sequence joins TRBV19 and TRBJ2-2, with TRBD2 matching over 11 bases. Germline lookup yields CDR1 LNHDA and CDR2 SQIVND (reference sequence). Unmatched junction bases numbered 4, after V lost 1 base and J lost 6 bases. CDR3 length equals 16 residues.

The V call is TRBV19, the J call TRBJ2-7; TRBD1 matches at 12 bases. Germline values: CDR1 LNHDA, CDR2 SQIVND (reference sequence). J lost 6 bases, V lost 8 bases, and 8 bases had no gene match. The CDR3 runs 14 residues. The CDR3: CASSPGTGGVEQYF. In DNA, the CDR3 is TGTGCCAGTTCCCCCGGGACAGGGGGCGTCGAGCAGTACTTC.

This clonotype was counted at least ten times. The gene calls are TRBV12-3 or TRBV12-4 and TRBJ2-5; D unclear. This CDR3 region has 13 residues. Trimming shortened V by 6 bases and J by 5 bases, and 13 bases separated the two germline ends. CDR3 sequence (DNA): TGTGCCAGCAGCCCTAGTATTTGGGAGACCCAGTACTTC. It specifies CASSPSIWETQYF.

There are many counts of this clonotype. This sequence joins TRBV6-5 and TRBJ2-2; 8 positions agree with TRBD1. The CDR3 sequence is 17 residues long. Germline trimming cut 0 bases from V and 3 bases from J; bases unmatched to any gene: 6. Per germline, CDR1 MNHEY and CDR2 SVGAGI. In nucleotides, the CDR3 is TGTGCCAGCAGTTACTCCGGCAGGGGGCATCACACCGGGGAGCTGTTTTTT. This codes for CASSYSGRGHHTGELFF.

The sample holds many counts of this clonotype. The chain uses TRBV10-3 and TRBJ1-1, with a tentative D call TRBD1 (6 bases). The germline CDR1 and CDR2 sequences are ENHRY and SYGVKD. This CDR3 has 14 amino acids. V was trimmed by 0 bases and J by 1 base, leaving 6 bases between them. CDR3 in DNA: TGTGCCATCAGTGAGTCCAGGGGGAACACTGAAGCTTTCTTT. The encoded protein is CAISESRGNTEAFF.

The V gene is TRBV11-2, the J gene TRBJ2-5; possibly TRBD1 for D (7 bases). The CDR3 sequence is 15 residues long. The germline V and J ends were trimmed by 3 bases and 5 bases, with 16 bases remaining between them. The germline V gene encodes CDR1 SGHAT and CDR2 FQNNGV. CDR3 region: CASSFSLSGGETQYF. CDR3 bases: TGTGCCAGCAGCTTTAGCTTGTCAGGGGGGGAGACCCAGTACTTC.

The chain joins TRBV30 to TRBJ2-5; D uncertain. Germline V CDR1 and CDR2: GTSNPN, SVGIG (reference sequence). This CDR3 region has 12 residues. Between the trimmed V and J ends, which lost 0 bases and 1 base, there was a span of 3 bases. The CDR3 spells CAWSVGQETQYF. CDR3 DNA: TGTGCCTGGAGTGTGGGCCAAGAGACCCAGTACTTC.

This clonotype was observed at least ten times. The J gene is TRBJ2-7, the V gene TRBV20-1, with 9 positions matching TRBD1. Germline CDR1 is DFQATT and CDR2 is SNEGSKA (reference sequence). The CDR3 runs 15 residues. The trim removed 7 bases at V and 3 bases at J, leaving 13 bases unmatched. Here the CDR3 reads CSVRAGTGRNYEQYF. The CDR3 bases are TGCAGTGTGAGAGCCGGGACAGGGCGCAACTACGAGCAGTACTTC.